The clone carrying this T cell receptor beta chain was seen ten or more times. Time point indicated: newly diagnosed GD, antithyroid drugs for less than 3 months. RNA from PBMCs was the source of the TCR library. Patients came through an endocrinology department, and that department was in Xi'an, China. This specimen belongs to a study of regulatory T cells in long-lasting Graves disease. Overall study: Newly diagnosed Graves' patients had under 3 months of antithyroid drugs.

HTBI primers from iRepertoire and Arm-PCR of CDR3 regions yielded the TCR beta libraries. TCRdb recomputed calls from the multiplex PCR reads with MiXCR, one row per CDR3 protein. The top ten hold less than 45% of the sample, which has fewer than 400,000 distinct CDR3 sequences, more than 15% seen once. The germline gives CDR1 LNHDA, CDR2 SQIVND (reference sequence). There are 17 residues in the CDR3. The ends lost 0 bases at V and 2 bases at J; junction bases unmatched: 9. The input for sequencing was peripheral blood mononuclear cells (PBMCs), taken at new diagnosis, from a patient treated with antithyroid drugs. This sequence was found in a female donor with Graves disease. The rearrangement joins TRBV19 to TRBJ2-5, with 7 bases matching TRBD1. Written as DNA, the CDR3 is TGTGCCAGTAGTATAGATCCCAGGGGGACAGAACAAGAGACCCAGTACTTC. Its translation is CASSIDPRGTEQETQYF.